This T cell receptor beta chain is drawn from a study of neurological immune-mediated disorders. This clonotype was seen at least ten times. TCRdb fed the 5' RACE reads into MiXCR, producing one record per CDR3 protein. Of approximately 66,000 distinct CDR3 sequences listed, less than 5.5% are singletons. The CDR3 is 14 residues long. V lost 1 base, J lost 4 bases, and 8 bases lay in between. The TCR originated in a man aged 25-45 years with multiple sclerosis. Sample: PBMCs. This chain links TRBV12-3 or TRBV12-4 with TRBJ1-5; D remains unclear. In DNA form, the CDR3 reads TGTGCCAGCAGTTTAGATCATACTAATCAGCCCCAGCATTTT. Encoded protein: CASSLDHTNQPQHF.